This paragraph reports one T cell receptor (beta chain). Its antigen is currently unknown. The sample is drawn from a study of response to subunit inactivated influenza vaccine. The CDR3 totals 14 residues. V was clipped by 2 bases and J by 2 bases, with 8 bases between them. Germline CDR1 is LGHNA and CDR2 is YSLEER. TCRdb re-called the RT-PCR reads with MiXCR, one entry per CDR3 protein. The sample holds about 500,000 distinct CDR3 sequences, about 17% seen once. Study outcomes and limitations: It was the authors' suggestion that each seasonal influenza vaccination recruits few new T cells.

This specimen was CD4+ T cells sorted from PBMCs, taken roughly 24 months after vaccination. The chain combines TRBV4-3 with TRBJ2-3; possibly TRBD1 for D (6 bases). The TCR originated in a man aged 50-75 years who received an inactivated influenza vaccine. The CDR3 sequence is CASSQPGATDTQYF. In nucleotides, the CDR3 is TGCGCCAGCAGCCAACCAGGGGCCACAGATACGCAGTATTTT.